Each of the 20 T cell receptor beta chains below was sequenced from the same sample in a study of cytomegalovirus exposure and HLA in healthy donors. The study ran its PCR with 60 Vbeta and 13 Jbeta primers. The table came from immunoSEQ multiplex PCR; TCRdb's copy has only in-frame clones and leaves some out. Its listing shows under 200,000 clones. Sequencing was performed on PBMCs. All receptors derive from a woman under 30 in good health and CMV-seropositive.

The chain carries TRBV6-1 and TRBJ2-1, with 10 bases fitting TRBD2. The length of the CDR3 is 15 residues. Germline CDR1 is MNHNS and CDR2 is SASEGT. The junction had 1 base not matched to a gene; V was cut back by 1 base and J by 4 bases. The CDR3 here is CASSEGLAGYNEQFF. The DNA of the CDR3 is TGTGCCAGCAGTGAAGGACTAGCGGGTTACAATGAGCAGTTCTTC.

The chain joins TRBV5-1 to TRBJ2-5; 9 bases are a match to TRBD2. The CDR3 totals 15 residues. The germline V gene encodes CDR1 SGHRS and CDR2 YFSETQ. The trim removed 0 bases at V and 5 bases at J, leaving 5 bases unmatched. The CDR3 sequence is CASSLERGESETQYF. The DNA for the CDR3 is TGCGCCAGCAGCTTGGAGCGGGGGGAGTCGGAGACCCAGTACTTC.

The chain links TRBV9 to TRBJ1-2, with TRBD1 as a possible D gene (5 bases). Trimming left V 0 bases short and J 6 bases short, with 9 bases between. Germline V lookup: CDR1 SGDLS, CDR2 YYNGEE. The CDR3 totals 13 residues. For the CDR3, the DNA is TGTGCCAGCAGCGTAGCGGCGGGGCATGGCTACACCTTC. Translating it yields CASSVAAGHGYTF.

The V call is TRBV5-6, the J call TRBJ2-5; 10 bases line up with TRBD2. With V trimmed by 5 bases and J by 3 bases, 13 bases remained unmatched. From germline, CDR1 is SGHDT and CDR2 YYEEEE. This CDR3 has 17 amino acids. The CDR3 spells CASRSSGRATLEETQYF. The CDR3 DNA follows: TGTGCCAGCAGGTCGAGCGGGAGGGCCACATTAGAAGAGACCCAGTACTTC.

The rearrangement uses TRBV18 and TRBJ1-2, with 12 bases matching TRBD1. Germline V gene data show CDR1 as KGHSH and CDR2 as LQKENI. V trimming: 4 bases; J trimming: 5 bases; junction bases outside the gene matches: 11. The CDR3 totals 17 residues. Written as DNA, the CDR3 is TGTGCCAGCTCACGACCCAATCCGGGACAGGGGGCTTATGGCTACACCTTC. It codes for CASSRPNPGQGAYGYTF. The variable domain in full, with the rest retrieved from reference TRBV18 and TRBJ1-2, is NAGVMQNPRHLVRRRGQEARLRCSPMKGHSHVYWYRQLPEEGLKFMVYLQKENIIDESGMPKERFSAEFPKEGPSILRIQQVVRGDSAAYFCASSRPNPGQGAYGYTFGSGTRLTVV.

The chain employs TRBV27 and TRBJ1-4; D call uncertain. The CDR3 spans 12 residues. Trimming pared 3 bases from V and 6 bases from J, leaving 5 bases between. Germline assignment: CDR1 MNHEY and CDR2 SMNVEV (reference sequence). The CDR3 sequence: CASSFGDEKLFF. The CDR3 nucleotides read TGTGCCAGCAGTTTCGGGGATGAAAAACTGTTTTTT.

The chain carries TRBV5-1 and TRBJ2-1; 8 bases match TRBD2. Trimming removed 4 bases from V and 8 bases from J; junction bases left unmatched: 14. The CDR3 consists of 16 residues. Germline CDR1 is SGHRS and CDR2 is YFSETQ. For the CDR3, the DNA is TGCGCCAGCAGCCCGAATAGCGGGCGGGGGGTCCATGAGCAGTTCTTC. This sequence encodes CASSPNSGRGVHEQFF.

The CDR3: CASSLVQLAKNIQYF. For the CDR3, the DNA is TGTGCCAGCAGCTTGGTACAGCTAGCCAAAAACATTCAGTACTTC. The chain uses TRBV7-9 and TRBJ2-4, with no clear D. Germline CDR1 reads SEHNR; CDR2 reads FQNEAQ (reference sequence). This CDR3 is 15 amino acids long. V lost 3 bases, J lost 0 bases, and 9 bases lay in between. Supplemented by reference TRBV7-9 and TRBJ2-4, the full variable domain reads DTGVSQNPRHKITKRGQNVTFRCDPISEHNRLYWYRQTLGQGPEFLTYFQNEAQLEKSRLLSDRFSAERPKGSFSTLEIQRTEQGDSAMYLCASSLVQLAKNIQYFGAGTRLSVL.

V and J are TRBV9 and TRBJ2-2, with no clear D. Trimming shortened V by 1 base and J by 6 bases, and 13 bases separated the two germline ends. This CDR3 region has 15 residues. Germline CDR1 SGDLS, CDR2 YYNGEE. The CDR3 protein is CASSVTSSVAGELFF. DNA for the CDR3: TGTGCCAGCAGCGTAACTTCGAGCGTCGCCGGGGAGCTGTTTTTT.

The chain couples TRBV7-2 to TRBJ1-5, with a possible D match to TRBD1 (5 bases). The germline V gene encodes CDR1 SGHTA and CDR2 FQGNSA. CDR3 length: 14 residues. Trimming shortened V by 4 bases and J by 5 bases, and 12 bases separated the two germline ends. The CDR3 DNA reads as TGTGCCAGCAGCTCCCCCGGGGGGTATCAGCCCCAGCATTTT. Residues: CASSSPGGYQPQHF.

This chain connects TRBV7-7 to TRBJ2-1; no clear D. This CDR3 region has 14 residues. V was shortened by 1 base and J by 4 bases, with 8 bases between the two germline ends. CDR1 is SSHAT, CDR2 FNYEAQ, per germline (reference sequence). The CDR3 bases are TGTGCCAGCAGCTTAGGTCCGTTATACAATGAGCAGTTCTTC. This codes for CASSLGPLYNEQFF. The whole variable domain, remainder taken from reference TRBV7-7 and TRBJ2-1, is GAGVSQSPRYKVTKRGQDVTLRCDPISSHATLYWYQQALGQGPEFLTYFNYEAQPDKSGLPSDRFSAERPEGSISTLTIQRTEQRDSAMYRCASSLGPLYNEQFFGPGTRLTVL.

The chain uses TRBV30 and TRBJ2-7; D gene unclear. Germline CDR1 reads GTSNPN; CDR2 reads SVGIG (reference sequence). The CDR3 totals 15 residues. V shed 2 bases and J shed 1 base, with 15 bases lying between them. As DNA, the CDR3 is TGTGCCTGGAGTCCGGGTCTTGGTGGGTCCTACGAGCAGTACTTC. This encodes CAWSPGLGGSYEQYF.

The chain combines TRBV7-6 with TRBJ2-1, with TRBD1 as a possible D gene (6 bases). The V gene lost 5 bases and the J gene lost 8 bases, with 13 bases spanning the gap. The CDR3 contains 13 residues. Germline CDR1 is SGHVS and CDR2 is FNYEAQ. This chain's CDR3 is CASSIGQSHEQFF. In DNA, the CDR3 is TGTGCCAGCAGCATCGGACAGTCCCATGAGCAGTTCTTC.

V is TRBV19 and J is TRBJ1-5; perhaps TRBD1 as D (6 bases). Trimming stripped 1 base from V and 4 bases from J, with 17 bases between. The CDR3 loop spans 17 amino acids. Germline V gives CDR1 LNHDA, CDR2 SQIVND (reference sequence). Here the CDR3 reads CASSIAKGRGKNQPQHF. DNA for the CDR3: TGTGCCAGTAGTATAGCCAAAGGGAGGGGGAAAAATCAGCCCCAGCATTTT.

The chain uses TRBV5-1 and TRBJ2-4; D perhaps matches TRBD1 (6 bases). The V gene's germline CDR1 is SGHRS and CDR2 YFSETQ. V lost 0 bases and J lost 6, with 13 bases in between. The CDR3 is 15 residues long. The CDR3 DNA reads as TGCGCCAGCAGCTTGGCAGGGGCGTCCGGAAACATTCAGTACTTC. Translation gives CASSLAGASGNIQYF. Full variable domain (missing parts from reference TRBV5-1 and TRBJ2-4): KAGVTQTPRYLIKTRGQQVTLSCSPISGHRSVSWYQQTPGQGLQFLFEYFSETQRNKGNFPGRFSGRQFSNSRSEMNVSTLELGDSALYLCASSLAGASGNIQYFGAGTRLSVL.

The rearrangement joins TRBV9 to TRBJ1-5; D is perhaps TRBD1 (5 bases). The CDR3 consists of 15 residues. The V and J ends lost 3 bases and 4 bases respectively, with 14 bases between them. Looked up from germline, CDR1 is SGDLS and CDR2 is YYNGEE. The CDR3 coding sequence is TGTGCCAGCAGCGCCAGTGGGGGGAGGAATCAGCCCCAGCATTTT. As protein: CASSASGGRNQPQHF.

V and J are TRBV6-5 and TRBJ2-7; D is perhaps TRBD1 (6 bases). Germline values: CDR1 MNHEY, CDR2 SVGAGI. Trimming cost V 5 bases and J 2 bases, with 13 bases left between them. The CDR3 is made up of 14 amino acids. The CDR3: CASSPGQSAYEQYF. The CDR3 DNA is TGTGCCAGCAGTCCGGGACAAAGCGCCTACGAGCAGTACTTC.

The J gene is TRBJ2-5, the V gene TRBV19; D gene unclear. Germline CDR1 is LNHDA and CDR2 is SQIVND (reference sequence). The CDR3 sequence is 13 residues long. The ends were cut back, 2 bases at V and 5 bases at J, with 9 bases in the middle. CDR3 residues: CASSISSRETQYF. The DNA for the CDR3 is TGTGCCAGTAGTATATCTAGTAGGGAGACCCAGTACTTC.

V and J are TRBV5-1 and TRBJ2-1, with a weak D call TRBD1 (5 bases). The CDR3 contains 12 residues. Trimming pared 4 bases from V and 6 bases from J, leaving 8 bases between. Germline loops: CDR1 SGHRS, CDR2 YFSETQ. The CDR3 sequence: CASSPQGNEQFF. Written as DNA, the CDR3 is TGCGCCAGCAGCCCCCAGGGCAATGAGCAGTTCTTC.

The J gene is TRBJ1-1, the V gene TRBV5-1; D is possibly TRBD1 (5 bases). Germline lookup yields CDR1 SGHRS and CDR2 YFSETQ. This CDR3 region has 16 residues. Trimming stripped 1 base from V and 0 bases from J, with 13 bases between. The CDR3 DNA sequence: TGCGCCAGCAGCTTGATGGGGGGAGGATTGAACACTGAAGCTTTCTTT. Translated: CASSLMGGGLNTEAFF.